What follows describes a single T cell receptor (beta chain). CDR1 is SNHLY, CDR2 FYNNEI, per germline. V gave up 7 bases and J gave up 9 bases; unmatched junction bases: 7. This CDR3 has 13 residues. Per the study methods: Amplification of reference gene primers was used by the study to estimate nucleated cell counts. Assay used: immunoSEQ multiplex PCR; TCRdb lists only in-frame clones, some missing. V and J calls and clone size follow that table, whereas D and trimming were derived from the DNA. The sample records over 200,000 clones, 88% being singletons. The data derive from a study of blood T cell repertoires in COVID-19. Turning to the study itself: Samples came from the United States, Italy and Spain, spanning acute and convalescent COVID-19. In each case, the material was cDNA or gDNA derived from T cells, B-cell-depleted T cells, or PBMCs.

This sequence was found in an older woman with acute or convalescent COVID-19. Sequenced input: peripheral blood. This chain joins TRBV2 and TRBJ2-4; 9 bases map to TRBD1. CDR3 region: CASNRDRDIIQYF. The CDR3 DNA sequence: TGTGCCAGCAACCGGGACAGGGATATCATTCAGTACTTC.